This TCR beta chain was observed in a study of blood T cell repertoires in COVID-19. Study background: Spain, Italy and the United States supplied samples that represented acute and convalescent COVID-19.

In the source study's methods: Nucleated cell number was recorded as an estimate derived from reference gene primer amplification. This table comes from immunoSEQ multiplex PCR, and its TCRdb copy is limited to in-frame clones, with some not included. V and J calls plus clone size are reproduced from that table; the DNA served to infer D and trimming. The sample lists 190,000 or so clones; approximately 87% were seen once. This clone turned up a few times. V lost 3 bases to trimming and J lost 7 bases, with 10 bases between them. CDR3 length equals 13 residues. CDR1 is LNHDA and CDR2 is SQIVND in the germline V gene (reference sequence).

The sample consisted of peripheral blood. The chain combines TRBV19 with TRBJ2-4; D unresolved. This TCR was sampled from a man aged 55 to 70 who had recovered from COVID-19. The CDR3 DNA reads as TGTGCCAGTAGTATCTCCGGTGCCAACATTCAGTACTTC. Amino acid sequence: CASSISGANIQYF.